A single TCR beta chain is shown here with its context. Its antigen is unknown. CDR1 and CDR2 from the germline V gene are MNHNS and SASEGT. This CDR3 spans 15 amino acids. The V gene lost 6 bases and the J gene lost 0 bases, with 12 bases spanning the gap. 13 Jbeta primers and 60 Vbeta primers were used for the PCR. Sequenced by immunoSEQ multiplex PCR; TCRdb stores in-frame clones only, minus some. This table holds 45,000 to 50,000 clones. This sample was included in a study of cytomegalovirus exposure and HLA in healthy donors. Study results and limitations: A few CMV-associated chains were confirmed in vitro to be specific for CMV antigens.

The sample comprised PBMCs. This TCR was sampled from a male donor in good health and CMV-seronegative. This chain links TRBV6-1 with TRBJ2-4, with D possibly matching TRBD1 (6 bases). In nucleotides, the CDR3 is TGTGCCAGCAGGGACGGACAGCTAGCCAAAAACATTCAGTACTTC. Protein: CASRDGQLAKNIQYF.